The present entry profiles one T cell receptor (beta chain) with its context. The data originate from a study of blood T cell repertoires in COVID-19. Whole-study context: The United States, Italy and Spain were the sources of the acute and convalescent COVID-19 samples. T cells, B-cell-depleted T cells, or PBMCs provided the cDNA or gDNA that served as material.

Original processing notes: Estimation of nucleated cell counts relied on the amplification of reference gene primers. Only in-frame clones appear in the TCRdb table, and some are missing; sequencing was by immunoSEQ multiplex PCR. The DNA gave D and trimming, while V, J and clone size come from that table. In the table there are approximately 310,000 clones, around 90% of which are singletons. Material: peripheral blood. This clonotype originated in a man aged 45-60 years with active or convalescent COVID-19.

CDR3 loop: CASSPQGNTIYF. Written as DNA, the CDR3 is TGTGCCAGCAGCCCTCAGGGAAACACCATATATTTT. The V gene is TRBV14, the J gene TRBJ1-3, with D unclear. The V end was cut by 4 bases, the J end by 4 bases, with 5 bases between. From germline, CDR1 is SGHDN and CDR2 FVKESK. The length of the CDR3 is 12 residues.